The 5 T cell receptor beta chains listed next were all sequenced from one sample in a study of T cell repertoires in cytomegalovirus infection. Using its own MiXCR run on the reads, TCRdb lists one record per CDR3 protein. Seen here are about 150,000 distinct CDR3 sequences, 23% observed once, and the top ten hold approximately 10%. Sequenced sample: PBMCs. Source of these receptors: a human donor in good health (CMV status not recorded). Some clones in this sample may be carry-over from other donors' samples.

In this sample, this clonotype turned up a few times. The chain combines TRBV4-1 with TRBJ1-3, with TRBD1 identical over 8 bases. The CDR3 is 15 residues long. Germline lookup yields CDR1 MGHRA and CDR2 YSYEKL. Trimming removed 5 bases from V and 0 bases from J; junction bases left unmatched: 3. The CDR3 reads CASSDRGLSGNTIYF. DNA of the CDR3: TGCGCCAGCAGCGACAGGGGCCTCTCTGGAAACACCATATATTTT.

In this sample, this clonotype turned up many times. The chain carries TRBV7-8 and TRBJ2-3, with D tentatively TRBD2 (6 bases). Trimming cost V 5 bases and J 2 bases, with 20 bases left between them. CDR3 length: 17 amino acids. Germline V lookup: CDR1 SGHVS, CDR2 FQNEAQ. CDR3 sequence reads: CASSRGTTAGITDTQYF. CDR3 coding DNA: TGTGCCAGCAGCCGGGGCACCACGGCGGGGATCACAGATACGCAGTATTTT.

In its sample, this clonotype was seen once. The rearrangement links TRBV5-1 to TRBJ2-3; TRBD1 matches 8 bases. CDR1 is SGHRS and CDR2 is YFSETQ in the germline V gene. The trim removed 4 bases at V and 3 bases at J, leaving 4 bases unmatched. The CDR3 covers 14 residues. The CDR3 spells CASSLGQATDTQYF. CDR3 nucleotide sequence: TGCGCCAGCAGCCTGGGACAGGCGACAGATACGCAGTATTTT. The full variable domain, in which reference TRBV5-1 and TRBJ2-3 provide the parts outside the CDR3, is KAGVTQTPRYLIKTRGQQVTLSCSPISGHRSVSWYQQTPGQGLQFLFEYFSETQRNKGNFPGRFSGRQFSNSRSEMNVSTLELGDSALYLCASSLGQATDTQYFGPGTRLTVL.

This clonotype was recorded a few times. This rearrangement joins TRBV30 to TRBJ2-1; D gene unclear. CDR1 GTSNPN and CDR2 SVGIG come from the germline V gene (reference sequence). CDR3 length: 12 residues. V lost 4 bases and J 5 bases, leaving 9 bases between the germline ends. Written as DNA, the CDR3 is TGTGCCTGGAACGAGTATCACAATGAGCAGTTCTTC. Translating it yields CAWNEYHNEQFF.

This clonotype has just a few counts. This chain links TRBV5-4 with TRBJ2-5; D is perhaps TRBD2 (6 bases). Between the trimmed V and J ends, which lost 4 bases and 2 bases, there was a span of 12 bases. This CDR3 has 14 amino acids. Germline V gene lookup returns CDR1 SGHNT and CDR2 YYREEE (reference sequence). This CDR3 is CASSVVRGQETQYF. Written as DNA, the CDR3 is TGTGCCAGCAGCGTCGTCCGGGGGCAAGAGACCCAGTACTTC.